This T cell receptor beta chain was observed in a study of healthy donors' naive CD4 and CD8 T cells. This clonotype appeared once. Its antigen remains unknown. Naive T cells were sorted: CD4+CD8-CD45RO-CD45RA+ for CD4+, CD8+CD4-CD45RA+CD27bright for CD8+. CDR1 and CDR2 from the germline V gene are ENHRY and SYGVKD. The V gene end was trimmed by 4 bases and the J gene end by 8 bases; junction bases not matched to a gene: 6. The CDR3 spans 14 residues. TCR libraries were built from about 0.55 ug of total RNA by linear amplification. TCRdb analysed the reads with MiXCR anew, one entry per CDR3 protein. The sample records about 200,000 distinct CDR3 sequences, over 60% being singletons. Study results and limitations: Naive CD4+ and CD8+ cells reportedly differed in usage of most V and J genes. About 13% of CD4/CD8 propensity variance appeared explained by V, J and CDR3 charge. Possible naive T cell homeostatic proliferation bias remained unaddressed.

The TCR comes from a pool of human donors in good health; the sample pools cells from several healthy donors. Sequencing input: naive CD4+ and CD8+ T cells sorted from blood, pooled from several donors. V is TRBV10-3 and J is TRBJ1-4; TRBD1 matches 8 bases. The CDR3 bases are TGTGCCATCAGTGGCACAGGGGGTGGGGAAAAACTGTTTTTT. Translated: CAISGTGGGEKLFF.